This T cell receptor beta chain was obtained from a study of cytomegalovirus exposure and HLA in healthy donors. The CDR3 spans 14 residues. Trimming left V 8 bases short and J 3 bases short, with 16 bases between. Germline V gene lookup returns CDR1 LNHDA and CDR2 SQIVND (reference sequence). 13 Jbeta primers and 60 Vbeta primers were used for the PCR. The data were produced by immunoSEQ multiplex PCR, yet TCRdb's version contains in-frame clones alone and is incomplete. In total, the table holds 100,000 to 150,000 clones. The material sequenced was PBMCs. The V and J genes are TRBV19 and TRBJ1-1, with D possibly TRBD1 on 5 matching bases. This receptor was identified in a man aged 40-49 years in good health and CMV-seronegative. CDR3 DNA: TGTGCCAGTGGGTCCAACTGGGGGGACACTGAAGCTTTCTTT. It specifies CASGSNWGDTEAFF.